This TCR beta chain was retrieved from a study of CD8+CD57+ T cells in acquired aplastic anemia. V lost 7 bases to trimming and J lost 3 bases, with 12 bases between them. There are 13 residues in the CDR3. Genomic DNA provided the template from which TCR beta VDJ and CDR3 profiles were obtained. TCRdb independently ran MiXCR on the reads; one entry per CDR3 protein. The sample includes a few hundred thousand distinct CDR3 sequences, roughly 50% of them seen just once. This clonotype was counted at least ten times. V usage is TRBV12-3 or TRBV12-4 and J usage is TRBJ1-2, with a possible D match to TRBD1 (5 bases). The sequencing sample was made of sorted CD4+, CD8+, or CD8+CD57+ T cells (not recorded which) from PBMCs. The sequence derives from a human donor with severe aplastic anemia or a healthy control (not recorded which). CDR3 DNA sequence: TGTGCCAGCAAGATCCCGGGGGACTATGGCTACACCTTC. This sequence encodes CASKIPGDYGYTF.